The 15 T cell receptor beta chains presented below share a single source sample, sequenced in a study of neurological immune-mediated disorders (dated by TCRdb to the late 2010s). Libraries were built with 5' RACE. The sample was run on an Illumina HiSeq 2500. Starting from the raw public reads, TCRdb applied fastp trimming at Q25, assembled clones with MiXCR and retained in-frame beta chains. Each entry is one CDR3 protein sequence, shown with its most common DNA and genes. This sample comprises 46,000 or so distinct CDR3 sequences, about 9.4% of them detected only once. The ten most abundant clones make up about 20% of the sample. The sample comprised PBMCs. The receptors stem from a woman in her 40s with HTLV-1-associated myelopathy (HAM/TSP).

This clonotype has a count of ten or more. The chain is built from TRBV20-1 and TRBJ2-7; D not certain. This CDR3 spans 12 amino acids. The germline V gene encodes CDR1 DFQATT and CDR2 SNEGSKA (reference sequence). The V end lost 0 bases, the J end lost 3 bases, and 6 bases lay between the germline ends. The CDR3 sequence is CSARDWSYEQYF. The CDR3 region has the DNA TGCAGTGCTAGAGATTGGAGCTACGAGCAGTACTTC.

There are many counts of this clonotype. The CDR3, as DNA: TGTGCCAGCAGTTACTCCAGGCATACAGATACGCAGTATTTT. Residues: CASSYSRHTDTQYF. The chain combines TRBV6-2 or TRBV6-3 with TRBJ2-3; D remains unclear. Germline V gene data show CDR1 as MNHEY and CDR2 as SVGEGT. The V gene lost 0 bases and the J gene lost 3 bases, with 7 bases spanning the gap. The CDR3 extends over 14 amino acids.

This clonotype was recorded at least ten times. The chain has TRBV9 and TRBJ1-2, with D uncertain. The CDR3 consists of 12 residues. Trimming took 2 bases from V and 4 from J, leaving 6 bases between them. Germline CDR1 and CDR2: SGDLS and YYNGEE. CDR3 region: CASSVGGYGYTF. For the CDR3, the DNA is TGTGCCAGCAGCGTGGGAGGCTATGGCTACACCTTC.

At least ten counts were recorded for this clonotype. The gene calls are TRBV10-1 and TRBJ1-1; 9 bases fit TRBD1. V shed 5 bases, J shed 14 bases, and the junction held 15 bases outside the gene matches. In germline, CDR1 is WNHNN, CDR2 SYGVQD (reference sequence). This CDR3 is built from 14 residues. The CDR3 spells CASSPRTGALEVFF. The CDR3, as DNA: TGCGCCAGCAGTCCGAGGACAGGGGCCCTTGAGGTGTTCTTT.

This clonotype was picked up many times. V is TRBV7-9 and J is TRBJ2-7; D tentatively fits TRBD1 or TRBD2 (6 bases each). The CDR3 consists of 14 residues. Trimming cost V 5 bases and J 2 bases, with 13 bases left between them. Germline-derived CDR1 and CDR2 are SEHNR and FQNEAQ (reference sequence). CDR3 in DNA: TGTGCCAGCAGCCCTTATGGGGGGCCCTACGAGCAGTACTTC. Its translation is CASSPYGGPYEQYF.

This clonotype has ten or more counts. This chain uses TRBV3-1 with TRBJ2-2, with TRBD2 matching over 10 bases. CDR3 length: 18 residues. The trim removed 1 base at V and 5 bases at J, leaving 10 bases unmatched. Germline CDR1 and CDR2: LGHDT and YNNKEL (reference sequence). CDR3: CASSQGRSGGAWTGELFF. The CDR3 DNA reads TGTGCCAGCAGCCAAGGTCGGAGCGGGGGGGCTTGGACCGGGGAGCTGTTTTTT.

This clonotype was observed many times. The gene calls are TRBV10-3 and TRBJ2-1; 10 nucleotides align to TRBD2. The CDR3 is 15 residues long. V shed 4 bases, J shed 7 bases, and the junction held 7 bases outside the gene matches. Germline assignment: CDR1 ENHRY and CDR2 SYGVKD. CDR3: CAISALAGGKNEQFF. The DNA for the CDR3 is TGTGCCATCAGTGCCTTAGCGGGGGGAAAAAATGAGCAGTTCTTC.

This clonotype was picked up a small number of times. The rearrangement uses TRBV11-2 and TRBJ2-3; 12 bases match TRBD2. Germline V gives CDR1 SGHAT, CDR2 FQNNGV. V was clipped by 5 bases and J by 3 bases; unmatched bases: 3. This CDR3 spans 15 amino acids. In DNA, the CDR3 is TGTGCCAGCAGCCGGACTAGCGGGGAAACAGATACGCAGTATTTT. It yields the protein CASSRTSGETDTQYF. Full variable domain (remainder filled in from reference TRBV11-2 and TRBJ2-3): EAGVAQSPRYKIIEKRQSVAFWCNPISGHATLYWYQQILGQGPKLLIQFQNNGVVDDSQLPKDRFSAERLKGVDSTLKIQPAKLEDSAVYLCASSRTSGETDTQYFGPGTRLTVL.

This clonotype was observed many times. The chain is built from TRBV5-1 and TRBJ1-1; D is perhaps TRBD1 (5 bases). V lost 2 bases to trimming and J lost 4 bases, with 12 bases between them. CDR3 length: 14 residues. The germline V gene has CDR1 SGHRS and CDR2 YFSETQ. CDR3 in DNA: TGCGCCAGCAGCTTTGAGCGCGGGACCACTGAAGCTTTCTTT. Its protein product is CASSFERGTTEAFF. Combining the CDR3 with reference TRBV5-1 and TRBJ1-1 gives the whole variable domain KAGVTQTPRYLIKTRGQQVTLSCSPISGHRSVSWYQQTPGQGLQFLFEYFSETQRNKGNFPGRFSGRQFSNSRSEMNVSTLELGDSALYLCASSFERGTTEAFFGQGTRLTVV.

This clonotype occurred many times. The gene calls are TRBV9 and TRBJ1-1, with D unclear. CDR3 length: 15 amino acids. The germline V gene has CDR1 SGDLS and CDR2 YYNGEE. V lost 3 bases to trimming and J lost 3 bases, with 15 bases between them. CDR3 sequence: CASSAHTGEHTEAFF. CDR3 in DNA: TGTGCCAGCAGCGCGCACACGGGCGAACACACTGAAGCTTTCTTT.

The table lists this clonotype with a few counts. The CDR3 bases are TGTGCCAGCAGTTTACGGGACAGATACTACGAGCAGTACTTC. It translates to CASSLRDRYYEQYF. The chain employs TRBV27 and TRBJ2-7; TRBD1 matches at 7 bases. The CDR3 is 14 amino acids. Per germline, CDR1 MNHEY and CDR2 SMNVEV (reference sequence). V gave up 2 bases and J gave up 3 bases; unmatched junction bases: 4.

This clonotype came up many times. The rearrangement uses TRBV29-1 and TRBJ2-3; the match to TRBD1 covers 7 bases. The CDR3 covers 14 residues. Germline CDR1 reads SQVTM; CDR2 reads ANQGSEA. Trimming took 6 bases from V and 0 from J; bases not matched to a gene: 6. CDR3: CSVRTGPSTDTQYF. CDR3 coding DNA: TGCAGCGTCCGGACAGGTCCTAGCACAGATACGCAGTATTTT.

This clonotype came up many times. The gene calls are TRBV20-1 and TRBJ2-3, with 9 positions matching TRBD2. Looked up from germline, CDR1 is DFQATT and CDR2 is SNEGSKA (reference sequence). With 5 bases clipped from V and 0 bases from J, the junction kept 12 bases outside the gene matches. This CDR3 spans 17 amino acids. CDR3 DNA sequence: TGCAGTGCTGAGCGGCTAGCGGGAACTCTTAGCACAGATACGCAGTATTTT. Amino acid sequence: CSAERLAGTLSTDTQYF.

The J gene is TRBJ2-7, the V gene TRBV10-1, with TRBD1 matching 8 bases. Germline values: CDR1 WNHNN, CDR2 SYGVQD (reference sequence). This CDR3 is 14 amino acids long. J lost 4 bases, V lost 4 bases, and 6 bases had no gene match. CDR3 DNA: TGCGCCAGCAGTGCGGACAGGGACAAGTACGAGCAGTACTTC. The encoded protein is CASSADRDKYEQYF.

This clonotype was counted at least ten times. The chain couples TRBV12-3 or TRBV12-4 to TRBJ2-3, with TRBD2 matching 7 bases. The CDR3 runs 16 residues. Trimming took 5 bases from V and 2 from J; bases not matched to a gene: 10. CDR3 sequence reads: CASSLAGLPSTDTQYF. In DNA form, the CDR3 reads TGTGCCAGCAGTCTCGCGGGACTACCTTCCACAGATACGCAGTATTTT.